Each of the 28 T cell receptor beta chains below was sequenced from the same sample in a study of a mutant IDH1 vaccine in newly diagnosed glioma. The time point was: week 23, last vaccination. In every dose of vaccine, 300 ug of mutant IDH1 20-mer peptide was given alongside topical imiquimod. Assay used: immunoSEQ multiplex PCR; TCRdb lists only in-frame clones, some missing. The data contain 30,000 to 40,000 clones, around 81% of them singletons. The antigens these receptors bind are not known. The sequencing used PBMCs, collected from a glioma patient whose treatment included an IDH1 peptide vaccine. These receptors came from a man aged 40-49 years with glioma.

The chain recombines TRBV2 with TRBJ2-1, with D unclear. This CDR3 is 15 amino acids long. Germline CDR1 and CDR2: SNHLY and FYNNEI. The V end lost 6 bases, the J end lost 3 bases, and 15 bases lay between the germline ends. The CDR3 sequence: CASRESATYYNEQFF. The CDR3 bases are TGTGCCAGCAGAGAAAGCGCGACTTACTACAATGAGCAGTTCTTC.

This clone has a handful of counts. The chain is built from TRBV5-1 and TRBJ1-2; 9 bases align to TRBD1. This CDR3 comprises 13 residues. With 4 bases clipped from V and 8 bases from J, the junction kept 6 bases outside the gene matches. Germline assignment: CDR1 SGHRS and CDR2 YFSETQ. The CDR3 spells CASSNRDRAGYTF. CDR3 in DNA: TGCGCCAGCAGCAACCGGGACAGGGCCGGCTACACCTTC. The variable domain in full, completed from reference TRBV5-1 and TRBJ1-2, reads KAGVTQTPRYLIKTRGQQVTLSCSPISGHRSVSWYQQTPGQGLQFLFEYFSETQRNKGNFPGRFSGRQFSNSRSEMNVSTLELGDSALYLCASSNRDRAGYTFGSGTRLTVV.

The V gene is TRBV18, the J gene TRBJ1-1; D not certain. Germline CDR1 KGHSH, CDR2 LQKENI. CDR3 size: 13 residues. V lost 5 bases and J 1 base, leaving 8 bases between the germline ends. In DNA form, the CDR3 reads TGTGCCAGCTCAACTACAGAGAACACTGAAGCTTTCTTT. Encoded protein: CASSTTENTEAFF.

This clone has only one observation. This rearrangement joins TRBV6-1 to TRBJ1-2; 7 bases align to TRBD1. CDR3 length: 17 amino acids. The V gene's germline CDR1 is MNHNS and CDR2 SASEGT. With 0 bases clipped from V and 0 bases from J, the junction kept 7 bases outside the gene matches. The CDR3 loop reads CASSEARRTGTNYGYTF. CDR3 in DNA: TGTGCCAGCAGTGAAGCGCGTAGGACAGGTACTAACTATGGCTACACCTTC.

The chain uses TRBV28 and TRBJ2-7; D is possibly TRBD1 (6 bases). The V end lost 6 bases, the J end lost 4 bases, and 13 bases lay between the germline ends. The CDR3 runs 13 residues. Germline lookup yields CDR1 MDHEN and CDR2 SYDVKM. The CDR3 nucleotides are TGTGCCAGCAGCTCGGGACACCCGTACGAGCAGTACTTC. It translates to CASSSGHPYEQYF.

J is TRBJ2-7 and V is TRBV5-5; weak D call: TRBD1 (7 bases). There are 15 residues in the CDR3. Deletions cut 4 bases from V and 2 bases from J, with 16 bases between. CDR1 SGHKS and CDR2 YYEKEE come from the germline V gene (reference sequence). The CDR3 reads CASSLHRGGPYEQYF. The CDR3 region has the DNA TGTGCCAGCAGCCTTCACAGGGGAGGTCCCTACGAGCAGTACTTC. The full variable domain, rest sourced from reference TRBV5-5 and TRBJ2-7, is DAGVTQSPTHLIKTRGQQVTLRCSPISGHKSVSWYQQVLGQGPQFIFQYYEKEERGRGNFPDRFSARQFPNYSSELNVNALLLGDSALYLCASSLHRGGPYEQYFGPGTRLTVT.

DNA for the CDR3: TGTGCCAGTAGTATGGGGAAGGGCCGGTACCAAGAGACCCAGTACTTC. It codes for CASSMGKGRYQETQYF. The rearrangement uses TRBV19 and TRBJ2-5; D is unclear. The CDR3 sequence is 16 residues long. Trimming left V 3 bases short and J 0 bases short, with 14 bases between. From germline, CDR1 is LNHDA and CDR2 SQIVND (reference sequence).

The chain uses TRBV19 and TRBJ2-7, with D possibly being TRBD2 (7 bases). The germline V gene encodes CDR1 LNHDA and CDR2 SQIVND (reference sequence). The CDR3 contains 14 residues. Trimming cost V 7 bases and J 6 bases, with 19 bases left between them. The CDR3 DNA reads as TGTGCCAGTATGCCTCAGGTCGGGGGGCGCGAGCAGTACTTC. Protein sequence: CASMPQVGGREQYF.

J is TRBJ2-3 and V is TRBV11-1; D not resolved. Germline loops: CDR1 SGHAT, CDR2 FQDESV (reference sequence). V gave up 5 bases and J gave up 3 bases, with 18 bases separating them. The CDR3 has 16 amino acids. CDR3 DNA: TGTGCCAGCAGCCCCGAGGCACAGCTAGTTACAGATACGCAGTATTTT. Protein sequence: CASSPEAQLVTDTQYF.

The V gene is TRBV2, the J gene TRBJ1-6; 10 positions agree with TRBD1. This CDR3 has 16 residues. The germline V gene has CDR1 SNHLY and CDR2 FYNNEI. V lost 2 bases, J lost 7 bases, and 5 bases stayed unmatched. CDR3 loop: CASSEPGQGGNSPLHF. CDR3 sequence (DNA): TGTGCCAGCAGTGAACCTGGACAGGGGGGGAATTCACCCCTCCACTTT.

In this sample, this clone turned up a few times. This chain links TRBV7-9 with TRBJ2-7, with no clear D. This CDR3 contains 13 residues. V lost 3 bases and J 0 bases, leaving 6 bases between the germline ends. The germline V gene has CDR1 SEHNR and CDR2 FQNEAQ (reference sequence). The CDR3 spells CASSLTDSYEQYF. CDR3 DNA: TGTGCCAGCAGCTTGACGGACTCCTACGAGCAGTACTTC.

The genes are TRBV6-4 and TRBJ1-1; perhaps TRBD1 as D (6 bases). V lost 2 bases and J lost 8, with 6 bases in between. The CDR3 spans 11 residues. From germline, CDR1 is MRHNA and CDR2 SNTAGT. The DNA of the CDR3 is TGTGCCAGCAGTGACGGGGGCGAAGCTTTCTTT. Translating it yields CASSDGGEAFF.

This rearrangement joins TRBV19 to TRBJ2-3; D unclear. Germline-derived CDR1 and CDR2 are LNHDA and SQIVND (reference sequence). The CDR3 has 13 residues. The V gene lost 0 bases and the J gene lost 1 base, with 2 bases spanning the gap. The CDR3 region is CASSIDRTDTQYF. Here the CDR3 DNA reads TGTGCCAGTAGTATAGATCGCACAGATACGCAGTATTTT.

This sequence joins TRBV7-2 and TRBJ2-1, with D possibly TRBD2 on 5 matching bases. This CDR3 has 13 residues. Germline V gene sequence: CDR1 SGHTA, CDR2 FQGNSA. V was pared by 0 bases and J by 10 bases, with 10 bases between. In DNA form, the CDR3 reads TGTGCCAGCAGCTTAGCCCTAAGGGAGGAGCAGTTCTTC. This translates into CASSLALREEQFF.

The chain recombines TRBV20-1 with TRBJ2-5; D is uncertain. The CDR3 runs to 10 residues. CDR1 is DFQATT, CDR2 SNEGSKA, per germline (reference sequence). Trimming took off 1 base at V and 7 bases at J, with 4 bases between the two ends. CDR3 DNA sequence: TGCAGTGCTAGAGCCACGACCCAGTACTTC. Translation: CSARATTQYF.

The chain is built from TRBV27 and TRBJ2-2, with TRBD1 matching 10 bases. V shed 8 bases, J shed 7 bases, and the junction held 4 bases outside the gene matches. Germline V gene data show CDR1 as MNHEY and CDR2 as SMNVEV (reference sequence). The CDR3 is 13 residues long. The CDR3 DNA sequence: TGTGCCAGCCGGACAGGGGGAGTCGGGGAGCTGTTTTTT. It encodes CASRTGGVGELFF.

This clone counts as medium-sized. The chain carries TRBV11-2 and TRBJ2-1; a weak D match, TRBD2 (5 bases). V was shortened by 3 bases and J by 0 bases, with 6 bases between the two germline ends. The CDR3 runs 14 residues. CDR1 is SGHAT and CDR2 is FQNNGV in the germline V gene. CDR3 in amino acids: CASSFGGSYNEQFF. CDR3 bases: TGTGCCAGCAGCTTTGGAGGCTCCTACAATGAGCAGTTCTTC.

The chain combines TRBV5-5 with TRBJ1-2; 10 bases line up with TRBD1. With 4 bases clipped from V and 8 bases from J, the junction kept 14 bases outside the gene matches. The CDR3 runs to 16 residues. Germline CDR1 SGHKS, CDR2 YYEKEE (reference sequence). CDR3: CASSSTGQGNLGGYTF. The DNA for the CDR3 is TGTGCCAGCAGCAGTACGGGACAGGGGAATTTGGGAGGCTACACCTTC.

The J gene is TRBJ2-1, the V gene TRBV19, with TRBD2 matching 11 bases. Germline CDR1 is LNHDA and CDR2 is SQIVND (reference sequence). This CDR3 comprises 16 residues. Trimming at V came to 6 bases and at J to 7 bases, leaving 11 bases not matched to a gene. The CDR3 is CASSYTPSGRTNEQFF. The CDR3 region has the DNA TGTGCCAGTAGCTACACACCTAGCGGGAGGACGAATGAGCAGTTCTTC.

There are a few counts of this clone. The chain recombines TRBV30 with TRBJ1-5; no reliable D call. With 5 bases removed from V and 2 bases from J, the gap between germline ends came to 10 bases. The CDR3 sequence is 13 residues long. Germline-derived CDR1 and CDR2 are GTSNPN and SVGIG (reference sequence). CDR3 nucleotides: TGTGCCTGGTCCAAAGAGGGCAATCAGCCCCAGCATTTT. This gives the protein CAWSKEGNQPQHF.

CDR3 region: CASSPGAIIGGYTF. The CDR3, as DNA: TGTGCCAGCAGTCCGGGGGCCATTATCGGCGGCTACACCTTC. The chain couples TRBV5-6 to TRBJ1-2; the D gene is possibly TRBD1 (6 bases). Trimming shortened V by 5 bases and J by 8 bases, and 19 bases separated the two germline ends. CDR1 is SGHDT and CDR2 is YYEEEE in the germline V gene. The CDR3 covers 14 residues. The variable domain in full, completed from reference TRBV5-6 and TRBJ1-2, reads DAGVTQSPTHLIKTRGQQVTLRCSPKSGHDTVSWYQQALGQGPQFIFQYYEEEERQRGNFPDRFSGHQFPNYSSELNVNALLLGDSALYLCASSPGAIIGGYTFGSGTRLTVV.

In this sample, this clone turned up a few times. This sequence joins TRBV7-8 and TRBJ2-3, with D perhaps matching TRBD2 (6 bases). Germline CDR1 and CDR2: SGHVS and FQNEAQ. Trimming stripped 6 bases from V and 3 bases from J, with 16 bases between. CDR3 length: 15 amino acids. In nucleotides, the CDR3 is TGTGCCAGCAGGGAGGGCAGGGAATATACAGATACGCAGTATTTT. This encodes CASREGREYTDTQYF.

CDR3 region: CASSEYNYGYTF. The CDR3 DNA sequence: TGTGCCAGCAGTGAGTACAACTATGGCTACACCTTC. J is TRBJ1-2 and V is TRBV6-1; D uncertain. This CDR3 comprises 12 residues. Trimming pared 3 bases from V and 2 bases from J, leaving 4 bases between. The germline gives CDR1 MNHNS, CDR2 SASEGT.

The chain is built from TRBV7-2 and TRBJ2-6, with D hard to call. The length of the CDR3 is 16 residues. V was pared by 0 bases and J by 0 bases, with 6 bases between. CDR1 and CDR2 (germline): SGHTA, FQGNSA. As DNA, the CDR3 is TGTGCCAGCAGCTTAGCTGGATCCTCTGGGGCCAACGTCCTGACTTTC. Its protein is CASSLAGSSGANVLTF.

This clone was recorded a few times. The chain uses TRBV19 and TRBJ1-4; a weak D match, TRBD1 (6 bases). Trimming cost V 4 bases and J 7 bases, with 13 bases left between them. CDR1 is LNHDA and CDR2 is SQIVND in the germline V gene (reference sequence). There are 14 residues in the CDR3. CDR3 coding DNA: TGTGCCAGTAGTAGGGACACTGTTGGTGAAAAACTGTTTTTT. Its protein is CASSRDTVGEKLFF.

CDR3 nucleotide sequence: TGTGCCAGTACCGCGTCCGGGACAGGGGTCTACAATGAGCAGTTCTTC. This encodes CASTASGTGVYNEQFF. The V gene is TRBV19, the J gene TRBJ2-1; 10 bases fit TRBD1. This CDR3 is 16 amino acids long. V trimming: 7 bases; J trimming: 3 bases; junction bases outside the gene matches: 9. Looked up from germline, CDR1 is LNHDA and CDR2 is SQIVND (reference sequence).

V and J are TRBV5-1 and TRBJ1-4, with D tentatively TRBD1 (5 bases). V lost 0 bases and J 5 bases, leaving 17 bases between the germline ends. The length of the CDR3 is 17 residues. CDR1 is SGHRS, CDR2 YFSETQ, per germline. The CDR3 region has the DNA TGCGCCAGCAGCTTGGGGGGTTTTGGCAGGGAGAATGAAAAACTGTTTTTT. Amino acids: CASSLGGFGRENEKLFF.

This chain links TRBV6-4 with TRBJ2-3; unclear D gene. CDR1 and CDR2 (germline): MRHNA, SNTAGT. This CDR3 contains 16 residues. Trimming cost V 0 bases and J 2 bases, with 12 bases left between them. The CDR3 loop reads CASSDSSDSSTDTQYF. CDR3 DNA: TGTGCCAGCAGTGACTCGAGTGACTCATCCACAGATACGCAGTATTTT.